This T cell receptor (beta chain) was recorded in a study of cytomegalovirus exposure and HLA in healthy donors. Both 60 Vbeta primers and 13 Jbeta primers went into the PCR. Assay: immunoSEQ multiplex PCR; the TCRdb copy retains only in-frame clones and omits some. The table records over 200,000 clones, 80% to 90% of them present only once. Unmatched junction bases numbered 6, after V lost 4 bases and J lost 0 bases. CDR1 and CDR2 (germline): MGHRA, YSYEKL. This CDR3 has 16 amino acids. The source of this sequence is a young woman in good health and CMV-seronegative. The sample taken for sequencing was PBMCs. J is TRBJ1-3 and V is TRBV4-1; 7 positions match TRBD1. The CDR3 reads CASSRPGQSSGNTIYF. In DNA form, the CDR3 reads TGCGCCAGCAGCCGGCCGGGACAGTCCTCTGGAAACACCATATATTTT.